This TCR beta chain was recorded in a study of shared clonotypes between healthy human individuals. Of note for this clone: The antigen is not known.

The CDR3 is 15 amino acids. In germline, CDR1 is GTSNPN, CDR2 SVGIG (reference sequence). Losses at the gene ends were 1 base for V and 8 bases for J; bases not matched to a gene: 7. Study-wide results and caveats: Researchers sampled blood only, noting tissue repertoires likely differ. What limited the represented genetic and exposure-history diversity was the small number of donors. Though the depth was large, rarefaction showed that sorted-subset sequencing was incomplete.

An even split of each subset's genomic DNA across several immunoSEQ plates was performed. Sequenced by immunoSEQ multiplex PCR; TCRdb stores in-frame clones only, minus some. The sample carries about 610,000 clones, about 96% recorded once. The chain recombines TRBV30 with TRBJ2-7, with TRBD2 identical over 14 bases. This sequence originates from a woman in her 30s in good health. The sample comprised naive CD4+ T cells sorted from blood. The subset was: CD45RA+ positively selected. CDR3 DNA sequence: TGTGCCTGGAGTGCCCAGACTAGCGGGAGGGCTAAGCAGTACTTC. Encoded protein: CAWSAQTSGRAKQYF.